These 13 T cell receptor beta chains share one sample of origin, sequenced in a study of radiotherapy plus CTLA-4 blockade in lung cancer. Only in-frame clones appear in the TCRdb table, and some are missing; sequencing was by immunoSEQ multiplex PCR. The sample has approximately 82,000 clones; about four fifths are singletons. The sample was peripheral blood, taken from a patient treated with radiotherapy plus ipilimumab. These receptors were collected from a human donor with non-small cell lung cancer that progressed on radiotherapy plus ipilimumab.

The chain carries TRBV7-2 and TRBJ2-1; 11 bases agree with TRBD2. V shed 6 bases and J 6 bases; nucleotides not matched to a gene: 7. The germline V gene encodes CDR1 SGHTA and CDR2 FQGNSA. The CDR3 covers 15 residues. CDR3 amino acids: CASSKTSGRLNEQFF. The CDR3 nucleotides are TGTGCCAGCAGTAAAACTAGCGGGAGACTCAATGAGCAGTTCTTC.

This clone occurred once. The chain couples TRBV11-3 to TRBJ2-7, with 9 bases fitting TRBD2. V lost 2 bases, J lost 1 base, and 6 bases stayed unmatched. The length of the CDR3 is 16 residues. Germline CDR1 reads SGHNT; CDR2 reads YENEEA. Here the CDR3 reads CASSLWGSGSSYEQYF. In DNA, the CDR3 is TGTGCCAGCAGCTTATGGGGTAGCGGGAGTTCCTACGAGCAGTACTTC. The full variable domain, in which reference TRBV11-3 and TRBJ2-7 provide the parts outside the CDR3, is EAGVVQSPRYKIIEKKQPVAFWCNPISGHNTLYWYLQNLGQGPELLIRYENEEAVDDSQLPKDRFSAERLKGVDSTLKIQPAELGDSAVYLCASSLWGSGSSYEQYFGPGTRLTVT.

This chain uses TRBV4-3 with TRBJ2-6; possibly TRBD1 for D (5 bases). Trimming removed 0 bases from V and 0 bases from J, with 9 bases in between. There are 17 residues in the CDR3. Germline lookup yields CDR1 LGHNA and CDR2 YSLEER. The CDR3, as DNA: TGCGCCAGCAGCCAAGATAACAGGCCCTCTGGGGCCAACGTCCTGACTTTC. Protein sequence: CASSQDNRPSGANVLTF.

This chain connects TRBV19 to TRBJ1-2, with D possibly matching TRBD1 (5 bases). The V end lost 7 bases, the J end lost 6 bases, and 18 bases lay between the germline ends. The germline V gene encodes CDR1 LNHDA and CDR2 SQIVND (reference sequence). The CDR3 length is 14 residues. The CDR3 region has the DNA TGTGCCAGTATGCCAGGGCAGGGAATAAATGGCTACACCTTC. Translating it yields CASMPGQGINGYTF.

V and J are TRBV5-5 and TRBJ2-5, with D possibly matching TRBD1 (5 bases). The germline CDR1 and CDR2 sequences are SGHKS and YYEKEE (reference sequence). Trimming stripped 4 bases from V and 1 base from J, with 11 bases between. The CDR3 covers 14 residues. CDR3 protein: CASSGAWSQETQYF. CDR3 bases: TGTGCCAGCAGCGGGGCATGGAGCCAAGAGACCCAGTACTTC.

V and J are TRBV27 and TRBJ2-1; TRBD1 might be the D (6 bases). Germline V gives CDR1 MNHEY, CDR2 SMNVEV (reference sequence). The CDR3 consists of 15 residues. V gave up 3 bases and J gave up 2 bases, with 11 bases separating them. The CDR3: CASSFPGAAYNEQFF. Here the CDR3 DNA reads TGTGCCAGCAGTTTTCCAGGGGCGGCCTACAATGAGCAGTTCTTC.

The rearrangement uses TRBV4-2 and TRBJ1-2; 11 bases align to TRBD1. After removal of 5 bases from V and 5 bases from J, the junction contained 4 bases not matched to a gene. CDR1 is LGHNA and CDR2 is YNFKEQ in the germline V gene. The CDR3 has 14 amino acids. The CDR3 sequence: CASSGGTGGYGYTF. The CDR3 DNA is TGTGCCAGCAGCGGTGGGACAGGGGGGTATGGCTACACCTTC.

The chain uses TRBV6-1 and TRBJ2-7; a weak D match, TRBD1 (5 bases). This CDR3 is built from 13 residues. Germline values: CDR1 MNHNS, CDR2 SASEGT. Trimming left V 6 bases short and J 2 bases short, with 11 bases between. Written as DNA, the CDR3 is TGTGCCAGCAGGGCAGGGAAAGCCTACGAGCAGTACTTC. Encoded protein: CASRAGKAYEQYF.

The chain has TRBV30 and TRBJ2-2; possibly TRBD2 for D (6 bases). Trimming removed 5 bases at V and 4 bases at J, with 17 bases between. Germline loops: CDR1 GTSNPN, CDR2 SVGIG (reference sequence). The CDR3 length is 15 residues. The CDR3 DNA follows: TGTGCCTGGGACCGTGCCGGGAGTGGCACCGGGGAGCTGTTTTTT. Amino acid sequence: CAWDRAGSGTGELFF.

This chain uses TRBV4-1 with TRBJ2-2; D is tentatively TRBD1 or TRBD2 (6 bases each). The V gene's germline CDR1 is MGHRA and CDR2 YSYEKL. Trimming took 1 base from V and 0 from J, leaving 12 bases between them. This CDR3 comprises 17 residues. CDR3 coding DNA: TGCGCCAGCAGCCAAGTTGGGGGCGGGACGAACACCGGGGAGCTGTTTTTT. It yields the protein CASSQVGGGTNTGELFF.

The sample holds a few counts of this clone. DNA for the CDR3: TGTGCCTGGAGTGTAGGGGGCCCGTCCACTGAAGCTTTCTTT. Translating it yields CAWSVGGPSTEAFF. V usage is TRBV30 and J usage is TRBJ1-1; 7 nucleotides align to TRBD1. CDR1 is GTSNPN, CDR2 SVGIG, per germline (reference sequence). The V and J ends lost 0 bases and 4 bases, in that order; junction bases with no gene match: 5. The CDR3 totals 14 residues.

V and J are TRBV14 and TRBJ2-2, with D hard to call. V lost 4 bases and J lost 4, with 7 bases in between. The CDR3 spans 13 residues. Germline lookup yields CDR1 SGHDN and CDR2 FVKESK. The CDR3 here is CASSRTFTGELFF. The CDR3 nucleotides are TGTGCCAGCAGCCGCACGTTCACCGGGGAGCTGTTTTTT.

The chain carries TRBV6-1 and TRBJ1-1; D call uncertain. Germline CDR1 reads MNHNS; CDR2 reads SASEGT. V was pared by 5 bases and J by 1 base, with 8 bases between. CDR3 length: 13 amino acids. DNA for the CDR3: TGTGCCAGCAGTTGGGCCGGGAACACTGAAGCTTTCTTT. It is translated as CASSWAGNTEAFF.